This TCR beta chain was profiled in a study of shared clonotypes between healthy human individuals. About the research overall: Contributing individuals were a couple of females and a few males aged 18 to 49. General study findings and limits: Generation probabilities were higher for clonotypes shared across all four sorted-subset donors than for unshared ones.

Selected positively for CCR7 and CD45RO-negative, naive CD8 cells excluded terminally differentiated effector memory CD45RA+ cells. Libraries were prepared by immunoSEQ multiplex PCR; TCRdb keeps only in-frame clonotypes and omits some of them. This sample has around 2,000,000 clones, with over 85% found just once. Germline lookup yields CDR1 LNHDA and CDR2 SQIVND (reference sequence). The CDR3 extends over 13 amino acids. Trimming left V 8 bases short and J 9 bases short, with 14 bases between. As for this clone: The antigen is undetermined.

The clonotype comes from a man aged 18 to 30 in good health. Sequencing was carried out using naive CD8+ T cells sorted from blood. The chain is built from TRBV19 and TRBJ1-6, with D perhaps matching TRBD1 (6 bases). DNA of the CDR3: TGTGCCAGTGAGGACAGCTTAGGTTCACCCCTCCACTTT. Amino acid sequence: CASEDSLGSPLHF.